The rows below give T cell receptor beta chains drawn from one sample of a study of control samples from healthy donors and cancer patients. Method: immunoSEQ multiplex PCR; TCRdb's copy keeps in-frame clones and lacks some. The sample consists of about 74,000 clones, about 88% of them appearing once. The material sequenced was blood. These receptors all come from a woman aged 50 to 60 in good health. Each CDR3 is given with its conserved first and last residue. D genes are given only for firm matches. Part of the rows lack a size; the others show once, few, many or a class for expanded clones.

v_call	j_call	clone_size	d_call	cdr3_aa	cdr3_nt
TRBV3-1/TRBV3-2	TRBJ1-4	NA	NA	CASSDPVATNEKLFF	TGTGCCAGCAGCGACCCGGTAGCAACTAATGAAAAACTGTTTTTT
TRBV29-1	TRBJ1-3	NA	NA	CSALYWGNTIYF	TGCAGCGCCCTCTATTGGGGAAACACCATATATTTT
TRBV2	TRBJ1-1	NA	NA	CASRLTANTEAFF	TGTGCCAGCAGATTGACGGCGAACACTGAAGCTTTCTTT
TRBV29-1	TRBJ2-1	NA	TRBD2	CSVGGGRPGGEQFF	TGCAGCGTGGGTGGGGGGCGCCCGGGGGGGGAGCAGTTCTTC
TRBV30	TRBJ2-6	NA	TRBD1	CACNRDRAPAGANVLTF	TGTGCCTGTAATAGGGACAGGGCGCCGGCTGGGGCCAACGTCCTGACTTTC
TRBV3-1/TRBV3-2	TRBJ1-5	NA	NA	CASSQGREGPQHF	TGTGCCAGCAGCCAAGGTAGGGAAGGGCCCCAGCATTTT
TRBV4-2	TRBJ1-4	NA	NA	CASSQDVGKTNEKLFF	TGTGCCAGCAGCCAAGATGTAGGGAAAACTAATGAAAAACTGTTTTTT
TRBV12-3/TRBV12-4	TRBJ2-2	NA	NA	CASSSDTGELFF	TGTGCCAGCAGCTCAGACACCGGGGAGCTGTTTTTT
TRBV19	TRBJ1-6	NA	NA	CASSPSVGVVTPPLHF	TGTGCCAGTAGTCCGTCCGTGGGGGTAGTGACCCCTCCACTCCACTTT
TRBV5-4	TRBJ2-1	NA	NA	CASSQAWGLNYNEQFF	TGTGCCAGCAGCCAGGCGTGGGGGCTAAATTACAATGAGCAGTTCTTC
TRBV6-1	TRBJ1-5	few	NA	CASSDGFLQPQHF	TGTGCCAGCAGTGATGGATTCTTACAGCCCCAGCATTTT
TRBV6-1	TRBJ1-6	once	NA	CASREGTAFSPLHF	TGTGCCAGCAGAGAAGGGACTGCTTTCTCACCCCTCCACTTT
TRBV7-9	TRBJ1-4	NA	TRBD1	CASRRTGIGEKLFF	TGTGCCAGCAGACGGACAGGGATAGGGGAAAAACTGTTTTTT
TRBV6-6	TRBJ2-3	NA	NA	CASSYPPRGAKDTQYF	TGTGCCAGCAGTTACCCTCCCCGGGGGGCTAAGGATACGCAGTATTTT
TRBV9	TRBJ2-7	NA	NA	CASSAHPGPAYEQYF	TGTGCCAGCAGCGCTCACCCGGGACCGGCCTACGAGCAGTACTTC
TRBV2	TRBJ1-2	NA	TRBD1	CASSDRQGRDYGYTF	TGTGCCAGCAGTGACCGACAGGGGAGGGACTATGGCTACACCTTC
TRBV5-6	TRBJ1-6	NA	NA	CASSLGQGSYNSPLHF	TGTGCCAGCAGCTTGGGTCAGGGCTCCTATAATTCACCCCTCCACTTT
TRBV9	TRBJ1-3	NA	NA	CASSVGGGRASGNTIYF	TGTGCCAGCAGCGTAGGTGGGGGTAGAGCCTCTGGAAACACCATATATTTT
TRBV24-1	TRBJ2-3	NA	NA	CATSASLGADTQYF	TGTGCCACCAGCGCCTCTTTAGGTGCAGATACGCAGTATTTT
TRBV3-1/TRBV3-2	TRBJ1-6	NA	NA	CASRLSRTSDSPLHF	TGTGCCAGCAGACTTTCACGGACATCAGATTCACCCCTCCACTTT
TRBV18	TRBJ1-1	NA	NA	CASSPPAGVGAFF	TGTGCCAGCTCACCACCGGCCGGTGTCGGGGCTTTCTTT
TRBV5-8	TRBJ1-4	NA	TRBD1	CASSLGQGYREKLFF	TGTGCCAGCAGCTTGGGACAGGGCTATCGAGAAAAACTGTTTTTT
TRBV4-2	TRBJ2-1	NA	NA	CASSHFQGGGNEQFF	TGTGCCAGCAGCCATTTTCAGGGAGGGGGGAATGAGCAGTTCTTC
TRBV5-6	TRBJ2-3	NA	NA	CASSLEATATDTQYF	TGTGCCAGCAGCTTGGAAGCCACAGCCACAGATACGCAGTATTTT
TRBV3-1/TRBV3-2	TRBJ1-2	NA	NA	CASSPRGLYGYTF	TGTGCCAGCAGCCCTCGGGGCCTCTATGGCTACACCTTC
TRBV7-8	TRBJ2-7	NA	TRBD2	CASSSPGGGSIYEQYF	TGTGCCAGCAGCTCCCCCGGGGGGGGGAGTATCTACGAGCAGTACTTC
TRBV2	TRBJ1-5	NA	NA	CASSETSGSQPQHF	TGTGCCAGCAGTGAGACATCAGGGAGTCAGCCCCAGCATTTT
TRBV9	TRBJ1-3	once	NA	CASSGREYAGNTIYF	TGTGCCAGCAGCGGAAGGGAGTACGCTGGAAACACCATATATTTT
TRBV3-1/TRBV3-2	TRBJ1-1	NA	NA	CASSQGSGQNTEAFF	TGTGCCAGCAGCCAAGGATCAGGACAGAACACTGAAGCTTTCTTT
TRBV6-5	TRBJ2-7	NA	TRBD2	CASRPKRGDYEQYF	TGTGCCAGCAGACCCAAGCGGGGGGACTACGAGCAGTACTTC
TRBV3-1/TRBV3-2	TRBJ1-3	NA	NA	CASSQSEVNTIYF	TGTGCCAGCAGCCAGAGCGAGGTGAACACCATATATTTT
TRBV4-2	TRBJ1-3	NA	NA	CASSQVPLSGNTIYF	TGTGCCAGCAGCCAAGTGCCTCTCTCTGGAAACACCATATATTTT
TRBV5-6	TRBJ1-2	once	NA	CASSLDRTFTEGYTF	TGTGCCAGCAGCTTGGACCGCACATTTACAGAGGGCTACACCTTC
TRBV11-2	TRBJ2-3	NA	TRBD2	CASSSRGDSTDTQYF	TGTGCCAGCAGCTCCCGGGGGGACAGCACAGATACGCAGTATTTT
TRBV6-1	TRBJ2-3	NA	TRBD2	CASSEVLAGGKDTQYF	TGTGCCAGCAGTGAAGTACTAGCGGGGGGGAAAGATACGCAGTATTTT
TRBV7-9	TRBJ2-2	NA	NA	CASSFQTGELFF	TGTGCCAGCAGCTTTCAAACCGGGGAGCTGTTTTTT
TRBV13	TRBJ2-2	NA	TRBD2	CASSLGLAGGHGGELFF	TGTGCCAGCAGCTTAGGACTAGCGGGGGGCCACGGCGGGGAGCTGTTTTTT
TRBV7-2	TRBJ2-5	NA	NA	CASSSPALQETQYF	TGTGCCAGCAGCTCACCAGCACTCCAAGAGACCCAGTACTTC
TRBV6-5	TRBJ1-3	NA	NA	CASVYFSGSGNTIYF	TGTGCCAGCGTTTATTTCTCCGGCTCTGGAAACACCATATATTTT
TRBV2	TRBJ2-5	NA	TRBD2	CASSQQGNSGGWTQYF	TGTGCCAGCAGTCAACAGGGAAATAGCGGGGGGTGGACCCAGTACTTC
TRBV30	TRBJ2-7	NA	TRBD1	CACTRDRGYEQYF	TGTGCCTGTACCCGGGACAGGGGTTACGAGCAGTACTTC
TRBV10-3	TRBJ2-1	NA	NA	CAISESGSDEQFF	TGTGCCATCAGTGAGTCAGGGTCCGATGAGCAGTTCTTC
TRBV12-3/TRBV12-4	TRBJ2-2	once	NA	CASSFGGTGELFF	TGTGCCAGCAGTTTCGGGGGCACCGGGGAGCTGTTTTTT
TRBV9	TRBJ1-3	NA	NA	CASSVEVDSGNTIYF	TGTGCCAGCAGCGTAGAAGTAGACTCTGGAAACACCATATATTTT
TRBV5-6	TRBJ2-3	NA	NA	CASSPPGQRRTDTQYF	TGTGCCAGCAGCCCTCCCGGACAGCGACGCACAGATACGCAGTATTTT
TRBV6-1	TRBJ1-1	NA	NA	CASSEIGVNTEAFF	TGTGCCAGCAGTGAAATAGGGGTGAACACTGAAGCTTTCTTT
TRBV12-3/TRBV12-4	TRBJ2-3	NA	NA	CASSLGGRDTQYF	TGTGCCAGCAGTTTAGGCGGGCGGGATACGCAGTATTTT
TRBV10-3	TRBJ2-7	NA	TRBD1	CAISATGFEQYF	TGTGCCATCAGCGCGACAGGGTTCGAGCAGTACTTC
TRBV19	TRBJ2-7	NA	NA	CASTPPREGSPYEQYF	TGTGCCAGTACCCCGCCCCGCGAGGGGTCCCCCTACGAGCAGTACTTC